This TCR beta chain appears in the sequencing data of a study of blood T cell repertoires in COVID-19. Study in general: T cells, B-cell-depleted T cells, or PBMCs supplied cDNA or gDNA.

Looked up from germline, CDR1 is KGHDR and CDR2 is SFDVKD. Trimming took 12 bases from V and 4 from J; bases not matched to a gene: 9. The CDR3 totals 13 residues. The method was immunoSEQ multiplex PCR; TCRdb's version includes in-frame clones alone and lacks a portion of them. Of more than 250,000 clones listed, roughly 87% are singletons. Input material: peripheral blood. V gene TRBV24-1 combines with J gene TRBJ2-7; 9 bases are shared with TRBD1. This TCR was recovered from a human donor in a cohort sampled during active COVID-19. The CDR3 DNA follows: TGTGCCTCTCAAGACAGGGGGACTTACGAGCAGTACTTC. This codes for CASQDRGTYEQYF.